One and the same sample provided the 19 T cell receptor beta chains below, sequenced in a study of low-dose radiotherapy and immunotherapy resistance in tumors. Time point indicated: after trial treatment. Treatment noted: LDRT plus nivolumab, ipilimumab, low-dose cyclophosphamide and aspirin (RACIN trial). A roughly 20-cycle PCR with a constant-region primer and V-primer adapter amplified TCRs. TCRdb redid the calling of the reads with MiXCR, one entry per CDR3 protein. Here the sample spans over 50,000 distinct CDR3 sequences, 33% being singletons. Sequencing used PBMCs, obtained after low-dose radiotherapy plus immunotherapy. Receptor source: a male donor with rectosigmoid adenocarcinoma.

This clonotype was seen repeatedly, ten times or more. The V and J genes are TRBV15 and TRBJ1-1; possibly TRBD1 for D (5 bases). Looked up from germline, CDR1 is LNHNV and CDR2 is YYDKDF (reference sequence). The V and J ends lost 0 bases and 10 bases respectively, with 15 bases between them. This CDR3 has 14 residues. The CDR3 reads CATSRDRGSGGAFF. Here the CDR3 DNA reads TGTGCCACCAGCAGAGATCGGGGCTCTGGGGGAGCTTTCTTT.

This clonotype rates as medium-sized. The V gene is TRBV24-1, the J gene TRBJ1-1; D not resolved. This CDR3 spans 13 amino acids. V was trimmed by 9 bases and J by 1 base, leaving 11 bases between them. Germline values: CDR1 KGHDR, CDR2 SFDVKD. CDR3 sequence (DNA): TGTGCCACCCGGGAGGCACAGAACACTGAAGCTTTCTTT. Amino acid sequence: CATREAQNTEAFF.

The rearrangement uses TRBV10-3 and TRBJ2-1; D is possibly TRBD1 (6 bases). Germline V gene data show CDR1 as ENHRY and CDR2 as SYGVKD. Trimming cost V 9 bases and J 4 bases, with 10 bases left between them. The CDR3 has 12 amino acids. This CDR3 is CAISDRYNEQFF. The CDR3 DNA sequence: TGTGCCATTTCGGACAGATACAATGAGCAGTTCTTC.

Notes on this clonotype: This likely traces to a read error, being one base from a far larger clone. The chain employs TRBV9 and TRBJ2-7, with 13 positions matching TRBD2. The germline V gene encodes CDR1 SGDLS and CDR2 YYNGEE. The V and J ends lost 4 bases and 7 bases, in that order; junction bases with no gene match: 14. CDR3 length equals 17 residues. This CDR3 is CASSFRTSGSSYNEQYF. CDR3 nucleotides: TGTGCCAGCAGCTTCCGGACTAGCGGGAGCTCCTACAATGAGCAGTACTTC.

This chain joins TRBV5-6 and TRBJ2-5; unclear D gene. The ends were cut back, 3 bases at V and 0 bases at J, with 9 bases in the middle. Germline V lookup: CDR1 SGHDT, CDR2 YYEEEE. This CDR3 has 14 residues. The CDR3 is CASSSDADQETQYF. The CDR3 nucleotides read TGTGCCAGCAGCTCGGATGCAGACCAAGAGACCCAGTACTTC.

V gene TRBV2 combines with J gene TRBJ1-2, with 7 bases fitting TRBD1. V was clipped by 4 bases and J by 4 bases; unmatched bases: 6. The germline gives CDR1 SNHLY, CDR2 FYNNEI. The CDR3 is 14 residues long. CDR3 protein: CASSGQGPTYGYTF. CDR3 bases: TGTGCCAGCAGTGGACAGGGCCCTACCTATGGCTACACCTTC.

This clonotype was detected ten times or more. The rearrangement uses TRBV5-1 and TRBJ2-3; D remains unclear. Trimming shortened V by 4 bases and J by 2 bases, and 5 bases separated the two germline ends. The CDR3 loop spans 12 amino acids. CDR1 SGHRS and CDR2 YFSETQ come from the germline V gene. For the CDR3, the DNA is TGCGCCAGCAGCCAGCTCACAGATACGCAGTATTTT. It codes for CASSQLTDTQYF.

The chain is built from TRBV5-1 and TRBJ1-4, with no clear D. This CDR3 region has 13 residues. From germline, CDR1 is SGHRS and CDR2 YFSETQ. The V and J ends lost 4 bases and 4 bases respectively, with 8 bases between them. The CDR3 here is CASSREFNEKLFF. The DNA for the CDR3 is TGCGCCAGCAGCCGCGAGTTTAATGAAAAACTGTTTTTT.

The chain employs TRBV30 and TRBJ2-6; 9 nucleotides agree with TRBD1. Germline CDR1 is GTSNPN and CDR2 is SVGIG (reference sequence). The CDR3 totals 18 residues. V shed 2 bases, J shed 4 bases, and the junction held 12 bases outside the gene matches. CDR3 in amino acids: CAWSRGGQGLGGANVLTF. Written as DNA, the CDR3 is TGTGCCTGGAGTAGGGGAGGACAGGGGCTGGGAGGGGCCAACGTCCTGACTTTC.

This clonotype was detected many times. The rearrangement links TRBV13 to TRBJ2-2; the match to TRBD1 covers 10 bases. CDR1 and CDR2 (germline): PRHDT, FYEKMQ (reference sequence). V shed 5 bases, J shed 6 bases, and the junction held 6 bases outside the gene matches. This CDR3 has 15 amino acids. The CDR3 protein is CASSPRDRGAGELFF. The CDR3 nucleotides read TGTGCCAGCAGCCCTAGGGACAGGGGCGCCGGGGAGCTGTTTTTT.

The chain carries TRBV4-1 and TRBJ1-2, with a possible D match to TRBD1 (5 bases). Trimming removed 1 base at V and 0 bases at J, with 9 bases between. This CDR3 comprises 15 residues. The germline CDR1 and CDR2 sequences are MGHRA and YSYEKL. The CDR3 bases are TGCGCCAGCAGCCAAGGGACACTTCCTAACTATGGCTACACCTTC. Protein sequence: CASSQGTLPNYGYTF.

The chain combines TRBV12-3 or TRBV12-4 with TRBJ2-1; the match to TRBD1 covers 9 bases. The J segment lost 4 bases and the V segment lost 6 bases, leaving 7 bases of the junction unmatched. The CDR3 has 15 residues. The CDR3 spells CASSKTGGDYNEQFF. In nucleotides, the CDR3 is TGTGCCAGCAGCAAAACAGGGGGCGATTACAATGAGCAGTTCTTC.

Only one count was recorded for this clonotype. The V gene is TRBV3-1, the J gene TRBJ2-5; 7 bases line up with TRBD1. Germline CDR1 reads LGHDT; CDR2 reads YNNKEL (reference sequence). This CDR3 has 13 residues. With V trimmed by 4 bases and J by 4 bases, 3 bases remained unmatched. DNA of the CDR3: TGTGCCAGCAGCCGACAGGGTACAGAGACCCAGTACTTC. This sequence encodes CASSRQGTETQYF.

V usage is TRBV6-1 and J usage is TRBJ2-7; the D gene is possibly TRBD2 (5 bases). Trimming took off 5 bases at V and 12 bases at J, with 14 bases between the two ends. Germline CDR1 and CDR2: MNHNS and SASEGT. The CDR3 consists of 11 residues. The CDR3 sequence is CASSRETWWYF. DNA of the CDR3: TGTGCCAGCAGTAGGGAGACGTGGTGGTACTTC.

This clonotype turned up a few times. The chain recombines TRBV9 with TRBJ2-6, with 9 bases matching TRBD2. J lost 0 bases, V lost 0 bases, and 4 bases had no gene match. In germline, CDR1 is SGDLS, CDR2 YYNGEE. The CDR3 is 18 amino acids. DNA of the CDR3: TGTGCCAGCAGCGTAGCTAGCGGGGCCCTCTCTGGGGCCAACGTCCTGACTTTC. Its translation: CASSVASGALSGANVLTF. The complete variable domain, with remaining parts taken from reference TRBV9 and TRBJ2-6, reads DSGVTQTPKHLITATGQRVTLRCSPRSGDLSVYWYQQSLDQGLQFLIQYYNGEERAKGNILERFSAQQFPDLHSELNLSSLELGDSALYFCASSVASGALSGANVLTFGAGSRLTVL.

With respect to this clonotype: The junction does not match germline at one end; this may be a read error. This rearrangement joins TRBV6-2 or TRBV6-3 to TRBJ2-7; 8 bases fit TRBD1. This CDR3 is built from 11 residues. Germline V gene sequence: CDR1 MNHEY, CDR2 SVGEGT. CDR3 amino acids: CASSFGQGRTF. Written as DNA, the CDR3 is TGTGCCAGCAGTTTTGGACAGGGACGAACCTTC.

In its sample, this clonotype was seen many times. V gene TRBV9 combines with J gene TRBJ2-7; 10 bases agree with TRBD1. Germline V lookup: CDR1 SGDLS, CDR2 YYNGEE. This CDR3 spans 14 amino acids. J was trimmed by 7 bases and V by 3 bases; bases with no gene match: 7. The CDR3 region is CASSGQGAGGEQYF. CDR3 in DNA: TGTGCCAGCAGCGGACAGGGGGCTGGCGGTGAGCAGTACTTC.

There are many counts of this clonotype. The CDR3 DNA reads as TGTGCCAGCAGCTTAGGGAGCGGGGGGTTGGCCGGGGAGCTGTTTTTT. Its protein is CASSLGSGGLAGELFF. The V call is TRBV11-2, the J call TRBJ2-2; 9 bases map to TRBD2. After removal of 1 base from V and 6 bases from J, the junction contained 6 bases not matched to a gene. The germline V gene has CDR1 SGHAT and CDR2 FQNNGV. CDR3 length: 16 residues.

V and J are TRBV10-2 and TRBJ2-7; TRBD2 agrees at 8 bases. Germline V lookup: CDR1 WSHSY, CDR2 SAAADI. V shed 3 bases and J 0 bases; nucleotides not matched to a gene: 10. CDR3 length: 17 amino acids. This CDR3 is CASSDIGAGVSSYEQYF. CDR3 in DNA: TGCGCCAGCAGTGACATCGGAGCGGGAGTAAGCTCCTACGAGCAGTACTTC.